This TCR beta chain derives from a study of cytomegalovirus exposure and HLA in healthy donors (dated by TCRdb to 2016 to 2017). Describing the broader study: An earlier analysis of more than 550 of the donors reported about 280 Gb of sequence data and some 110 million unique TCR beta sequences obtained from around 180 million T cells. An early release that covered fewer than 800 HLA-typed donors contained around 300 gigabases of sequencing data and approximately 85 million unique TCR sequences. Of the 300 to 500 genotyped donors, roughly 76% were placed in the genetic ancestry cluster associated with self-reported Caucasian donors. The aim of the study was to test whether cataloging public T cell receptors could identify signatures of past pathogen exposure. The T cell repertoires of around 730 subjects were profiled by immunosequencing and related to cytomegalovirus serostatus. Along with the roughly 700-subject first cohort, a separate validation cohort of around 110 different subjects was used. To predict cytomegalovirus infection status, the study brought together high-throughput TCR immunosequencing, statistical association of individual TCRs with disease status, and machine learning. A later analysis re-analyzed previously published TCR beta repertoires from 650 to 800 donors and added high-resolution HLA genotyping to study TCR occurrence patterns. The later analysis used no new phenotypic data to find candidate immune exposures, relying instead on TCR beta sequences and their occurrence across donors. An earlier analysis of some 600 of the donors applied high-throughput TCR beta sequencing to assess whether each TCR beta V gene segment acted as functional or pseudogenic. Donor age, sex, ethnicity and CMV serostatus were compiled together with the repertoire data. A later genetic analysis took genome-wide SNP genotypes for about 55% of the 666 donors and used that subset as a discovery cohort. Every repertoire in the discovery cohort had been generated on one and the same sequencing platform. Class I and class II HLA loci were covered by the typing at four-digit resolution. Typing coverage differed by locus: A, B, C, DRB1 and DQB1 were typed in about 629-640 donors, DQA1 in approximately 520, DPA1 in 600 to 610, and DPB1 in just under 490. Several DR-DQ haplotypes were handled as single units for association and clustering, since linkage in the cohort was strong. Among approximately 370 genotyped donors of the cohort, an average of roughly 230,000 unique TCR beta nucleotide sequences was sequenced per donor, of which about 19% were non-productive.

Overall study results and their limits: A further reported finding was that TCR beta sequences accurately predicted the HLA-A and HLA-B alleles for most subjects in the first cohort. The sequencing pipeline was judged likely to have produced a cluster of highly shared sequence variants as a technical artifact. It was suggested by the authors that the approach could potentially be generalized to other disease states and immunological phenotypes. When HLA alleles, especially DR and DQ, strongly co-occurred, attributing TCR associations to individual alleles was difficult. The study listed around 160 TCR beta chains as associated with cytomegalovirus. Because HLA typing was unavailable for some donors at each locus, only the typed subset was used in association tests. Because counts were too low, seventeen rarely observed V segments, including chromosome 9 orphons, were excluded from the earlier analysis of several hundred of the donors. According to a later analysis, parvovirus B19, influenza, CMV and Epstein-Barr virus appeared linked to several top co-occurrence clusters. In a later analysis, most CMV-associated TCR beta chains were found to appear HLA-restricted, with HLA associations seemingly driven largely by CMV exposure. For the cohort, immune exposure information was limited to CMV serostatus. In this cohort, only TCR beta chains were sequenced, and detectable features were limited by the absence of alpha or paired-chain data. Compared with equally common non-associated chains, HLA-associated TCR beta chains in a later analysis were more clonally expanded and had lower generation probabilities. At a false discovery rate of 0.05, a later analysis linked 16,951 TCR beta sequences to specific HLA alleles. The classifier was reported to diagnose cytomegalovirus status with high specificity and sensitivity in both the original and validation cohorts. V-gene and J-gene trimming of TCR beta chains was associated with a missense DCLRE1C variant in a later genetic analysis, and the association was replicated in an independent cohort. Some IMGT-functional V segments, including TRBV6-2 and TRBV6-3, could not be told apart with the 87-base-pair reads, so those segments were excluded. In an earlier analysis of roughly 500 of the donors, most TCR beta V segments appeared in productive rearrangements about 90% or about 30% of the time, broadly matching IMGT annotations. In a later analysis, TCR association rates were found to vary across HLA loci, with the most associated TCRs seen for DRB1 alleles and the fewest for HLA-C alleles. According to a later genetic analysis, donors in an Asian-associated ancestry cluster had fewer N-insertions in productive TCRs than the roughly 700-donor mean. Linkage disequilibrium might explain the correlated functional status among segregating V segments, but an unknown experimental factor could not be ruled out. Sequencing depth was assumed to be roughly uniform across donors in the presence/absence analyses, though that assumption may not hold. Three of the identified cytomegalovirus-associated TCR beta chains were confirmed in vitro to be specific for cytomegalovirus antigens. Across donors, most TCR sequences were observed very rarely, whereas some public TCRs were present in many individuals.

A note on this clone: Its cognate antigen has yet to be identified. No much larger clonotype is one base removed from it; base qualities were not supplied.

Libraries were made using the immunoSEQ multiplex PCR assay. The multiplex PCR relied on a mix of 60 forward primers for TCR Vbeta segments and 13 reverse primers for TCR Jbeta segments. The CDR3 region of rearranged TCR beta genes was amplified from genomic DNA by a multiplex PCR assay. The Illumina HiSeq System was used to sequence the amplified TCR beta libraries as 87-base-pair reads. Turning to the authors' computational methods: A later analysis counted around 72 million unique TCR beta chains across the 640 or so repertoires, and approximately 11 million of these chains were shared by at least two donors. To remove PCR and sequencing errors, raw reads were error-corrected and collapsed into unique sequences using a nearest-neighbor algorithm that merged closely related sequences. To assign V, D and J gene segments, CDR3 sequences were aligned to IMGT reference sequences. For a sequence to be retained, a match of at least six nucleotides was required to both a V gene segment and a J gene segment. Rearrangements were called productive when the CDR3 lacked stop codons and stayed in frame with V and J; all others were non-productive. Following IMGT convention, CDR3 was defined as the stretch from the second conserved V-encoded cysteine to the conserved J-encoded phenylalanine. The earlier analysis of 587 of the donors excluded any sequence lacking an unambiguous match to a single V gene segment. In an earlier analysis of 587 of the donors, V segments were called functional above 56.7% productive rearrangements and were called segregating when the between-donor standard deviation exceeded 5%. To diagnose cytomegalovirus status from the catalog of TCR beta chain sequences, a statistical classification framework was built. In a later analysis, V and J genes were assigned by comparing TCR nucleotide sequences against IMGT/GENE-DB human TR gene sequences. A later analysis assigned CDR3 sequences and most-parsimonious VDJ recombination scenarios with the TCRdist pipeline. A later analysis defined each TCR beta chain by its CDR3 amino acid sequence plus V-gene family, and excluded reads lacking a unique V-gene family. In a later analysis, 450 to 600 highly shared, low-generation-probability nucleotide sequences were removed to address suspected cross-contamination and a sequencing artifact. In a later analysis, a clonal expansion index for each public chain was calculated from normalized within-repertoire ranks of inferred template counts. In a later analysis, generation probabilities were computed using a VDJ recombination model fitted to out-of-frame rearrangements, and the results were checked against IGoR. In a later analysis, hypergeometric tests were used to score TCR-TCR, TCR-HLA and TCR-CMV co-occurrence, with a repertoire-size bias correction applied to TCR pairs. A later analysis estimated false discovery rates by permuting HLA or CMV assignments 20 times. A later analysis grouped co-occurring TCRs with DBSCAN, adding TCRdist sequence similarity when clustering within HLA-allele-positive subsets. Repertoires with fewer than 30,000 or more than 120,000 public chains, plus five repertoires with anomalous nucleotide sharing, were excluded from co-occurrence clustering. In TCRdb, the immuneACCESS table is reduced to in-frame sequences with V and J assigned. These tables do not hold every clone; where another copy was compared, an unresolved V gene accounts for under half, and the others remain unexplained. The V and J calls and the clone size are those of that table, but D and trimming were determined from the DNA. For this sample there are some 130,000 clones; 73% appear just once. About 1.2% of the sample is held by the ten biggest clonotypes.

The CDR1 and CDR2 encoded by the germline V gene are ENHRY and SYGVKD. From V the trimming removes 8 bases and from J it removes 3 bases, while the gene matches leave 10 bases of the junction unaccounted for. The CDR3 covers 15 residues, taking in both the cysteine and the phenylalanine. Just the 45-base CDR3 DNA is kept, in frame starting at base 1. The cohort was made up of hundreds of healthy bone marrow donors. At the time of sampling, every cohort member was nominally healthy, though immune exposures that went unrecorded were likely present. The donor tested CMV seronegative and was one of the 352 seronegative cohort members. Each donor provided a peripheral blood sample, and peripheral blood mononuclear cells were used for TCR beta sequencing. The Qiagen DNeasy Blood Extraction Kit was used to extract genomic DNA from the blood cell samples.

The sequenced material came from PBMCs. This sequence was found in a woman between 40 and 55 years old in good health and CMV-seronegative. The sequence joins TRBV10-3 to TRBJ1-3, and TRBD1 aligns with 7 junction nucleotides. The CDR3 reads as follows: CAIGSTGRIGNTIYF. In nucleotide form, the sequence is TGTGCCATCGGGTCGACAGGGCGGATTGGAAACACCATATATTTT.